This T cell receptor (beta chain) was identified during a study of T cells after yellow fever vaccination. Trimming removed 6 bases from V and 0 bases from J, with 9 bases in between. CDR1 is MNHNS and CDR2 is SASEGT in the germline V gene. This CDR3 has 14 amino acids. TCRdb ran MiXCR on the 5' RACE reads and lists one entry per CDR3 protein. The sample carries about 180,000 distinct CDR3 sequences, 6.2% recorded once. The source is a man aged 18 to 29 who received the YFV17D yellow fever vaccine. The chain combines TRBV6-1 with TRBJ1-3; D uncertain. The sequencing used CD4+ T cells sorted from PBMCs, collected on the day of the first yellow fever vaccination. The CDR3 DNA reads TGTGCCAGCAGCCCTTTCGCCTCTGGAAACACCATATATTTT. This codes for CASSPFASGNTIYF.